These 17 T cell receptor beta chains came from one sample sequenced in a study of T cell repertoires in cytomegalovirus infection. Using its own MiXCR run on the reads, TCRdb lists one record per CDR3 protein. In the table there are about 570,000 distinct CDR3 sequences, roughly 43% of which are singletons. Antigen specificity for these receptors is unknown. Sample: cultured PBMCs, taken from culture after CMV antigen stimulation. The receptors derive from a human donor in good health (CMV status not recorded). Some clones in this sample may be carry-over from other donors' samples.

V and J are TRBV10-3 and TRBJ2-1, with 9 positions matching TRBD2. Trimming at V came to 2 bases and at J to 8 bases, leaving 10 bases not matched to a gene. Germline CDR1 and CDR2: ENHRY and SYGVKD. The CDR3 covers 16 residues. CDR3 protein: CAISEAWREGRDEQFF. The CDR3, as DNA: TGTGCCATCAGTGAGGCTTGGCGGGAGGGCCGAGATGAGCAGTTCTTC.

The table lists this clonotype with many counts. The genes are TRBV7-2 and TRBJ2-3, with TRBD2 identical over 8 bases. The germline V gene encodes CDR1 SGHTA and CDR2 FQGNSA. J was trimmed by 0 bases and V by 2 bases; bases with no gene match: 10. This CDR3 region has 18 residues. CDR3 region: CASSLKTSGRSSTDTQYF. As DNA, the CDR3 is TGTGCCAGCAGCTTAAAAACTAGCGGCCGCTCTAGCACAGATACGCAGTATTTT. Combining the CDR3 with reference TRBV7-2 and TRBJ2-3 gives the whole variable domain GAGVSQSPSNKVTEKGKDVELRCDPISGHTALYWYRQSLGQGLEFLIYFQGNSAPDKSGLPSDRFSAERTGGSVSTLTIQRTQQEDSAVYLCASSLKTSGRSSTDTQYFGPGTRLTVL.

This clonotype was seen a handful of times. The chain couples TRBV19 to TRBJ2-3, with D unresolved. The germline V gene encodes CDR1 LNHDA and CDR2 SQIVND (reference sequence). This CDR3 is 13 amino acids long. Trimming took 4 bases from V and 3 from J, leaving 8 bases between them. The chain's CDR3 is CASSTPQTDTQYF. The CDR3 region has the DNA TGTGCCAGTAGTACCCCGCAGACAGATACGCAGTATTTT.

In nucleotides, the CDR3 is TGTGCCACCAGTGCCTCGGGGGCGGATGGCTACACCTTC. As protein: CATSASGADGYTF. The gene calls are TRBV24-1 and TRBJ1-2; perhaps TRBD1 as D (6 bases). Germline CDR1 and CDR2: KGHDR and SFDVKD. The CDR3 is 13 residues long. V was trimmed by 5 bases and J by 6 bases, leaving 12 bases between them.

This chain uses TRBV29-1 with TRBJ2-3; tentative D call: TRBD2 (6 bases). Germline CDR1 SQVTM, CDR2 ANQGSEA. Trimming stripped 6 bases from V and 2 bases from J, with 9 bases between. The CDR3 loop spans 12 amino acids. CDR3 nucleotide sequence: TGCAGCGTCCGGGGGTCCACAGATACGCAGTATTTT. Translated: CSVRGSTDTQYF.

The sample holds a few counts of this clonotype. This chain links TRBV7-9 with TRBJ2-5; D is perhaps TRBD1 (5 bases). This CDR3 is 13 amino acids long. The germline V gene has CDR1 SEHNR and CDR2 FQNEAQ (reference sequence). The V gene lost 2 bases and the J gene lost 7 bases, with 11 bases spanning the gap. The CDR3 nucleotides read TGTGCCAGCAGCTTACGGACAAGGGGGACCCAGTACTTC. Its protein is CASSLRTRGTQYF.

This clonotype was picked up many times. The rearrangement joins TRBV7-2 to TRBJ2-7; 7 bases agree with TRBD2. Germline CDR1 reads SGHTA; CDR2 reads FQGNSA. The CDR3 covers 15 residues. V was pared by 3 bases and J by 3 bases, with 8 bases of the junction left unmatched. The CDR3: CASSFDLGGIYEQYF. CDR3 nucleotides: TGTGCCAGCAGCTTTGATTTGGGGGGGATCTACGAGCAGTACTTC.

The chain carries TRBV12-5 and TRBJ1-4, with D uncertain. V was shortened by 7 bases and J by 8 bases, with 23 bases between the two germline ends. CDR3 length equals 16 residues. The germline V gene encodes CDR1 LGHNT and CDR2 FRNRAP. The CDR3 bases are TGTGCTAGTGTCCTGGTACGTAGCGGTGCGGTGGAAAAACTGTTTTTT. It encodes CASVLVRSGAVEKLFF.

Note on this clonotype: One end of the junction varies from germline; a read error may be responsible. The chain couples TRBV7-2 to TRBJ2-7; TRBD2 might be the D (6 bases). Germline CDR1 SGHTA, CDR2 FQGNSA. CDR3 size: 15 residues. CDR3 sequence: CASSLGGGDAYEQYF. CDR3 DNA: TGTGCCAGCAGCTTAGGCGGAGGGGACGCCTATGAGCAGTACTTC.

The table lists this clonotype with a few counts. V is TRBV7-2 and J is TRBJ1-1, with 7 bases lining up with TRBD1. Germline lookup yields CDR1 SGHTA and CDR2 FQGNSA. The CDR3 is made up of 14 amino acids. Trimming cost V 4 bases and J 5 bases; bases outside gene matches: 7. The CDR3 DNA reads TGTGCCAGCAGCTCCCACGGACAGGTTACTGAAGCTTTCTTT. It yields the protein CASSSHGQVTEAFF.

CDR3 sequence: CAWSSMLAGGYTF. CDR3 sequence (DNA): TGTGCCTGGAGCTCTATGTTGGCGGGTGGCTACACCTTC. The rearrangement joins TRBV30 to TRBJ1-2; D gene ambiguous. The ends were cut back, 3 bases at V and 7 bases at J, with 15 bases in the middle. Germline lookup yields CDR1 GTSNPN and CDR2 SVGIG (reference sequence). This CDR3 is 13 amino acids long.

This clonotype was observed a single time. The chain links TRBV12-3 or TRBV12-4 to TRBJ2-5; perhaps TRBD2 as D (6 bases). The CDR3 is 15 residues long. V was trimmed by 5 bases and J by 0 bases, leaving 13 bases between them. The chain's CDR3 is CASSRSGGYQETQYF. The CDR3, as DNA: TGTGCCAGCAGTCGGTCAGGAGGGTACCAAGAGACCCAGTACTTC.

The table lists this clonotype with a few counts. CDR3 DNA sequence: TGTGCCAGCAGTGAAAGTAGGCAGTCCTACAATGAGCAGTTCTTC. This sequence encodes CASSESRQSYNEQFF. The chain combines TRBV6-5 with TRBJ2-1; D remains unclear. The CDR3 is made up of 15 amino acids. Germline V gene sequence: CDR1 MNHEY, CDR2 SVGAGI. V lost 5 bases and J 1 base, leaving 12 bases between the germline ends.

This clonotype was found a few times. The J gene is TRBJ2-5, the V gene TRBV20-1; 9 nucleotides line up with TRBD2. The germline CDR1 and CDR2 sequences are DFQATT and SNEGSKA (reference sequence). This CDR3 spans 15 amino acids. The J segment lost 5 bases and the V segment lost 0 bases, leaving 7 bases of the junction unmatched. As DNA, the CDR3 is TGCAGTGCTAGAGATTGGCGGGGGGGCCTTGAGACCCAGTACTTC. Amino acids: CSARDWRGGLETQYF.

The genes are TRBV6-6 and TRBJ1-1, with a possible D match to TRBD1 (6 bases). CDR1 MNHNY and CDR2 SVGAGI come from the germline V gene (reference sequence). V dropped 11 bases and J dropped 5 bases, with 21 bases sitting between them. This CDR3 is built from 14 residues. The CDR3 spells CAGRPSRGSTEAFF. The CDR3 DNA reads as TGTGCCGGGCGCCCTAGTAGGGGGAGTACTGAAGCTTTCTTT.

This chain uses TRBV18 with TRBJ2-7; D unclear. Per the germline V gene, CDR1 is KGHSH and CDR2 is LQKENI. The CDR3 is made up of 17 amino acids. V was pared by 0 bases and J by 6 bases, with 21 bases between. Here the CDR3 reads CASSPPGSVGVSSEQYF. The CDR3, as DNA: TGTGCCAGCTCACCACCGGGTTCCGTGGGTGTTTCTTCCGAGCAGTACTTC. Full variable domain (missing parts from reference TRBV18 and TRBJ2-7): NAGVMQNPRHLVRRRGQEARLRCSPMKGHSHVYWYRQLPEEGLKFMVYLQKENIIDESGMPKERFSAEFPKEGPSILRIQQVVRGDSAAYFCASSPPGSVGVSSEQYFGPGTRLTVT.

Only a few counts were recorded for this clonotype. The rearrangement joins TRBV7-2 to TRBJ2-3; D not resolved. CDR1 is SGHTA and CDR2 is FQGNSA in the germline V gene. The CDR3 consists of 14 residues. V dropped 2 bases and J dropped 0 bases, with 6 bases sitting between them. CDR3 protein: CASSLMRSTDTQYF. CDR3 sequence (DNA): TGTGCCAGCAGCTTAATGCGGAGCACAGATACGCAGTATTTT.